This T cell receptor (beta chain) emerged from a study of T cells in Graves' hyperthyroidism and ophthalmopathy. For the study at large: Blood was drawn when the patient was first diagnosed and still untreated.

About this clonotype itself: The antigen is unknown.

What was amplified from RNA transcripts were TCR beta CDR3 regions. The study used the HTBI primer set for a first-round RT-PCR of the TCR CDR3. TCRdb re-called the multiplex PCR reads through MiXCR, storing one row per CDR3 protein. Of fewer than 550,000 distinct CDR3 sequences detected, roughly 24% appear once; the ten largest clones hold about 11%. General observations from the study: A model of 13 V-J pairs discriminated ophthalmopathy from stable hyperthyroidism.

The CDR3 totals 14 residues. V lost 1 base, J lost 6 bases, and 12 bases lay in between. The V call is TRBV12-3 or TRBV12-4, the J call TRBJ1-1, with a possible D match to TRBD1 (5 bases). The sequence was obtained from a young woman with Graves' ophthalmopathy. The sample was blood. CDR3 sequence: CASSLEGRSAEAFF. The CDR3 DNA sequence: TGTGCCAGCAGTTTAGAGGGGCGCTCCGCTGAAGCTTTCTTT.